A single sample is the source of the 28 T cell receptor beta chains below, sequenced in a study of Ad26.COV2.S vaccination and SARS-CoV-2 variants. Here immunoSEQ multiplex PCR was the method, and the copy in TCRdb shows in-frame clones only, minus some. This table has 150,000 to 200,000 clones, approximately 90% appearing once. Sample: peripheral blood, taken after recovery from COVID-19. The origin of the receptors is a human donor who had recovered from COVID-19.

The chain is built from TRBV7-3 and TRBJ2-1; unclear D gene. In germline, CDR1 is SGHTA, CDR2 FQGTGA. Trimming shortened V by 1 base and J by 4 bases, and 5 bases separated the two germline ends. There are 13 residues in the CDR3. The CDR3 coding sequence is TGTGCCAGCAGCTTAAACTGGTACAATGAGCAGTTCTTC. It yields the protein CASSLNWYNEQFF.

This sequence joins TRBV18 and TRBJ2-7, with 7 nucleotides matching TRBD1. CDR1 and CDR2 from the germline V gene are KGHSH and LQKENI. After removal of 3 bases from V and 3 bases from J, the junction contained 2 bases not matched to a gene. This CDR3 contains 13 residues. CDR3 sequence: CASSPGQRYEQYF. Written as DNA, the CDR3 is TGTGCCAGCTCACCGGGACAGCGCTACGAGCAGTACTTC.

This chain links TRBV12-3 or TRBV12-4 with TRBJ2-7; TRBD1 is a possible D gene (6 bases). The CDR3 is 13 residues long. Deletions cut 3 bases from V and 3 bases from J, with 9 bases between. The CDR3 DNA follows: TGTGCCAGCAGTTTTCAGGGGATCTACGAGCAGTACTTC. Translation gives CASSFQGIYEQYF.

The rearrangement links TRBV19 to TRBJ2-7; tentatively, D is TRBD1 or TRBD2 (5 bases each). The CDR3 spans 13 residues. The germline V and J ends were trimmed by 4 bases and 6 bases, with 13 bases remaining between them. Germline CDR1 is LNHDA and CDR2 is SQIVND (reference sequence). Here the CDR3 reads CASSRDVLVEQYF. The CDR3 nucleotides read TGTGCCAGTAGTAGGGACGTCCTCGTCGAGCAGTACTTC.

The genes are TRBV5-1 and TRBJ2-3, with 9 positions matching TRBD2. Trimming cost V 5 bases and J 4 bases; bases outside gene matches: 14. Germline V gene lookup returns CDR1 SGHRS and CDR2 YFSETQ. This CDR3 is 17 amino acids long. This chain's CDR3 is CASRPGAYRGGADTQYF. The CDR3 coding sequence is TGCGCCAGCAGACCTGGGGCCTATCGCGGGGGGGCAGATACGCAGTATTTT.

The CDR3 DNA sequence: TGTGCCAGCAGCGTAGATCCCGGGGGGGTTAACTATGGCTACACCTTC. This sequence encodes CASSVDPGGVNYGYTF. The chain employs TRBV7-2 and TRBJ1-2, with TRBD1 as a possible D gene (5 bases). The ends were cut back, 5 bases at V and 1 base at J, with 17 bases in the middle. The CDR3 has 16 residues. CDR1 is SGHTA and CDR2 is FQGNSA in the germline V gene.

The CDR3 reads CASSLNRDSSTYEQYF. For the CDR3, the DNA is TGTGCCAGCAGCCTTAACCGGGACTCCTCCACCTACGAGCAGTACTTC. The chain recombines TRBV28 with TRBJ2-7; TRBD2 is a possible D gene (6 bases). V was pared by 6 bases and J by 2 bases, with 20 bases between. The CDR3 extends over 16 amino acids. CDR1 and CDR2 (germline): MDHEN, SYDVKM.

The J gene is TRBJ1-2, the V gene TRBV6-1; D not resolved. V was trimmed by 0 bases and J by 0 bases, leaving 8 bases between them. The germline V gene has CDR1 MNHNS and CDR2 SASEGT. There are 15 residues in the CDR3. The CDR3 protein is CASSEARQANYGYTF. CDR3 nucleotide sequence: TGTGCCAGCAGTGAAGCTAGACAAGCTAACTATGGCTACACCTTC.

J is TRBJ1-4 and V is TRBV11-2; D remains unclear. Trimming pared 3 bases from V and 7 bases from J, leaving 12 bases between. Looked up from germline, CDR1 is SGHAT and CDR2 is FQNNGV. The CDR3 is 14 residues long. The CDR3 bases are TGTGCCAGCAGCTTGGCCAGCCTTACTGAAAAACTGTTTTTT. Its protein product is CASSLASLTEKLFF.

V and J are TRBV7-2 and TRBJ2-7; D may be TRBD2 (5 bases). The germline V and J ends were trimmed by 1 base and 6 bases, with 10 bases remaining between them. Per the germline V gene, CDR1 is SGHTA and CDR2 is FQGNSA. The CDR3 length is 13 residues. This CDR3 reads CASSLVVRGEQYF. The CDR3 bases are TGTGCCAGCAGCTTAGTTGTTCGGGGCGAGCAGTACTTC.

This chain joins TRBV7-8 and TRBJ2-1, with 11 bases that match TRBD2. This CDR3 spans 17 amino acids. With 6 bases clipped from V and 0 bases from J, the junction kept 7 bases outside the gene matches. Per germline, CDR1 SGHVS and CDR2 FQNEAQ. CDR3 nucleotides: TGTGCCAGCAGTTACCGTAGCGGGGGGGCCTCCTACAATGAGCAGTTCTTC. It encodes CASSYRSGGASYNEQFF.

The chain carries TRBV4-2 and TRBJ2-1, with unresolved D. V dropped 1 base and J dropped 9 bases, with 13 bases sitting between them. The CDR3 is 14 amino acids. Per germline, CDR1 LGHNA and CDR2 YNFKEQ. CDR3 nucleotide sequence: TGTGCCAGCAGCCAAGTCCGAGGAGCTTTTGAGCAGTTCTTC. Translating gives CASSQVRGAFEQFF.

The gene calls are TRBV19 and TRBJ2-1; 7 bases fit TRBD2. Looked up from germline, CDR1 is LNHDA and CDR2 is SQIVND (reference sequence). The CDR3 is 16 residues long. J lost 5 bases, V lost 4 bases, and 11 bases had no gene match. The CDR3 region is CASSNGRWGGNNEQFF. In DNA, the CDR3 is TGTGCCAGTAGTAACGGAAGGTGGGGGGGGAACAATGAGCAGTTCTTC. The entire variable domain, with the rest obtained from reference TRBV19 and TRBJ2-1, is as follows: DGGITQSPKYLFRKEGQNVTLSCEQNLNHDAMYWYRQDPGQGLRLIYYSQIVNDFQKGDIAEGYSVSREKKESFPLTVTSAQKNPTAFYLCASSNGRWGGNNEQFFGPGTRLTVL.

This clone appeared a few times. A read error may produce the germline difference seen at one junction end. The chain is built from TRBV5-1 and TRBJ1-6; weak D call: TRBD1 (5 bases). The CDR3 extends over 19 amino acids. Germline V CDR1 and CDR2: SGHRS, YFSETQ. The CDR3 spells CASSLGDAVGWGSNPPLHF. The CDR3 coding sequence is TGCGCCAGCAGCTTGGGGGACGCAGTCGGGTGGGGGAGTAATCCACCCCTCCACTTT.

This chain joins TRBV12-5 and TRBJ2-1, with no clear D. Trimming stripped 1 base from V and 9 bases from J, with 7 bases between. The germline V gene has CDR1 LGHNT and CDR2 FRNRAP. This CDR3 is 12 amino acids long. CDR3 bases: TGTGCTAGTGGTTTGGACATAGGTGAGCAGTTCTTC. As protein: CASGLDIGEQFF.

The gene calls are TRBV5-6 and TRBJ2-3, with 8 nucleotides matching TRBD2. Germline CDR1 is SGHDT and CDR2 is YYEEEE. With 4 bases clipped from V and 2 bases from J, the junction kept 9 bases outside the gene matches. This CDR3 is 16 amino acids long. The DNA for the CDR3 is TGTGCCAGCAGCCAACCCACTAGCGGACCCACAGATACGCAGTATTTT. Translation: CASSQPTSGPTDTQYF.

The rearrangement uses TRBV2 and TRBJ1-6; D not certain. V gave up 3 bases and J gave up 9 bases, with 18 bases separating them. The CDR3 length is 16 residues. Looked up from germline, CDR1 is SNHLY and CDR2 is FYNNEI. CDR3 in amino acids: CASSEWPPERFSPLHF. CDR3 coding DNA: TGTGCCAGCAGTGAGTGGCCTCCGGAGAGGTTTTCACCCCTCCACTTT.

J is TRBJ2-3 and V is TRBV9; 7 bases align to TRBD2. This CDR3 region has 13 residues. CDR1 and CDR2 from the germline V gene are SGDLS and YYNGEE. J lost 1 base, V lost 5 bases, and 1 base had no gene match. CDR3 protein: CASSREGTDTQYF. The CDR3, as DNA: TGTGCCAGCAGTCGGGAGGGCACAGATACGCAGTATTTT.

This rearrangement joins TRBV6-4 to TRBJ1-5, with 8 positions matching TRBD1. V dropped 2 bases and J dropped 2; count of bases not matched to a gene: 11. Germline V lookup: CDR1 MRHNA, CDR2 SNTAGT. CDR3 length: 18 residues. The CDR3 here is CASSDEGQVEYGNQPQHF. CDR3 bases: TGTGCCAGCAGTGACGAGGGACAGGTGGAGTATGGCAATCAGCCCCAGCATTTT.

This clone was seen a single time. In DNA form, the CDR3 reads TGTGCCAGCAGCCCGCGGAGGACTAGCGGGAGGCACCAAGAGACCCAGTACTTC. Its protein is CASSPRRTSGRHQETQYF. The chain is built from TRBV5-6 and TRBJ2-5; 14 nucleotides agree with TRBD2. V gave up 4 bases and J gave up 0 bases; unmatched junction bases: 8. Germline assignment: CDR1 SGHDT and CDR2 YYEEEE. CDR3 size: 18 residues.

The DNA of the CDR3 is TGTGCCAGCAGCCCACCAGGGCGAATGGGCACTGAAGCTTTCTTT. The encoded protein is CASSPPGRMGTEAFF. The gene calls are TRBV9 and TRBJ1-1; possibly TRBD1 for D (5 bases). There are 15 residues in the CDR3. The germline V gene has CDR1 SGDLS and CDR2 YYNGEE. Trimming removed 4 bases from V and 4 bases from J, with 17 bases in between.

The chain links TRBV7-2 to TRBJ1-6; D gene unclear. Germline V gene sequence: CDR1 SGHTA, CDR2 FQGNSA. V was cut by 6 bases and J by 0 bases, with 12 bases left in between. This CDR3 spans 16 amino acids. The CDR3 DNA follows: TGTGCCAGCAGGCCCAACAGAAGCTCCTATAATTCACCCCTCCACTTT. Its translation is CASRPNRSSYNSPLHF. Full variable domain (outside the CDR3, taken from reference TRBV7-2 and TRBJ1-6): GAGVSQSPSNKVTEKGKDVELRCDPISGHTALYWYRQSLGQGLEFLIYFQGNSAPDKSGLPSDRFSAERTGGSVSTLTIQRTQQEDSAVYLCASRPNRSSYNSPLHFGNGTRLTVT.

This clone was recorded once. This sequence joins TRBV28 and TRBJ2-2; tentatively, D is TRBD2 (6 bases). The CDR3 has 16 amino acids. Germline V gene sequence: CDR1 MDHEN, CDR2 SYDVKM. The germline V and J ends were trimmed by 7 bases and 7 bases, with 22 bases remaining between them. Written as DNA, the CDR3 is TGTGCCAGCACTCGCTTGGGCGGGGAATGGGACGGGGAGCTGTTTTTT. This codes for CASTRLGGEWDGELFF.

V is TRBV19 and J is TRBJ2-7; D ambiguous. CDR1 is LNHDA, CDR2 SQIVND, per germline (reference sequence). This CDR3 spans 11 amino acids. Trimming removed 4 bases from V and 2 bases from J, with 3 bases in between. The CDR3 DNA follows: TGTGCCAGTAGTAGCGCCTACGAGCAGTACTTC. Translation: CASSSAYEQYF. Together with reference TRBV19 and TRBJ2-7, the CDR3 gives the full variable domain: DGGITQSPKYLFRKEGQNVTLSCEQNLNHDAMYWYRQDPGQGLRLIYYSQIVNDFQKGDIAEGYSVSREKKESFPLTVTSAQKNPTAFYLCASSSAYEQYFGPGTRLTVT.

The chain carries TRBV10-3 and TRBJ2-1, with 7 bases that match TRBD2. V lost 11 bases to trimming and J lost 10 bases; unmatched junction nucleotides: 8. CDR3 length: 11 amino acids. Germline V gene lookup returns CDR1 ENHRY and CDR2 SYGVKD. The CDR3 nucleotides are TGTGCCTCCGGGGAGGGGTGGGAGCAGTTCTTC. Amino acid sequence: CASGEGWEQFF.

The genes are TRBV6-6 and TRBJ1-1; TRBD1 agrees at 7 bases. This CDR3 spans 14 amino acids. Germline V lookup: CDR1 MNHNY, CDR2 SVGAGI (reference sequence). J lost 1 base, V lost 4 bases, and 3 bases had no gene match. The CDR3 DNA follows: TGTGCCAGCAGTTTCGGGACAGCGAACACTGAAGCTTTCTTT. It translates to CASSFGTANTEAFF.

This chain connects TRBV6-2 or TRBV6-3 to TRBJ2-3, with 7 bases aligning to TRBD2. The CDR3 totals 15 residues. Trimming removed 2 bases from V and 6 bases from J; junction bases left unmatched: 8. CDR1 MNHEY and CDR2 SVGEGT come from the germline V gene. This chain's CDR3 is CASSYGLAAGDTQYF. CDR3 coding DNA: TGTGCCAGCAGTTACGGGCTAGCGGCGGGGGATACGCAGTATTTT.

The chain carries TRBV19 and TRBJ1-2; D is unclear. Trimming cost V 8 bases and J 2 bases, with 12 bases left between them. The CDR3 has 13 residues. CDR1 and CDR2 (germline): LNHDA, SQIVND (reference sequence). The DNA of the CDR3 is TGTGCCAGTTCCGGAGGCGTCAACTATGGCTACACCTTC. Protein product: CASSGGVNYGYTF.